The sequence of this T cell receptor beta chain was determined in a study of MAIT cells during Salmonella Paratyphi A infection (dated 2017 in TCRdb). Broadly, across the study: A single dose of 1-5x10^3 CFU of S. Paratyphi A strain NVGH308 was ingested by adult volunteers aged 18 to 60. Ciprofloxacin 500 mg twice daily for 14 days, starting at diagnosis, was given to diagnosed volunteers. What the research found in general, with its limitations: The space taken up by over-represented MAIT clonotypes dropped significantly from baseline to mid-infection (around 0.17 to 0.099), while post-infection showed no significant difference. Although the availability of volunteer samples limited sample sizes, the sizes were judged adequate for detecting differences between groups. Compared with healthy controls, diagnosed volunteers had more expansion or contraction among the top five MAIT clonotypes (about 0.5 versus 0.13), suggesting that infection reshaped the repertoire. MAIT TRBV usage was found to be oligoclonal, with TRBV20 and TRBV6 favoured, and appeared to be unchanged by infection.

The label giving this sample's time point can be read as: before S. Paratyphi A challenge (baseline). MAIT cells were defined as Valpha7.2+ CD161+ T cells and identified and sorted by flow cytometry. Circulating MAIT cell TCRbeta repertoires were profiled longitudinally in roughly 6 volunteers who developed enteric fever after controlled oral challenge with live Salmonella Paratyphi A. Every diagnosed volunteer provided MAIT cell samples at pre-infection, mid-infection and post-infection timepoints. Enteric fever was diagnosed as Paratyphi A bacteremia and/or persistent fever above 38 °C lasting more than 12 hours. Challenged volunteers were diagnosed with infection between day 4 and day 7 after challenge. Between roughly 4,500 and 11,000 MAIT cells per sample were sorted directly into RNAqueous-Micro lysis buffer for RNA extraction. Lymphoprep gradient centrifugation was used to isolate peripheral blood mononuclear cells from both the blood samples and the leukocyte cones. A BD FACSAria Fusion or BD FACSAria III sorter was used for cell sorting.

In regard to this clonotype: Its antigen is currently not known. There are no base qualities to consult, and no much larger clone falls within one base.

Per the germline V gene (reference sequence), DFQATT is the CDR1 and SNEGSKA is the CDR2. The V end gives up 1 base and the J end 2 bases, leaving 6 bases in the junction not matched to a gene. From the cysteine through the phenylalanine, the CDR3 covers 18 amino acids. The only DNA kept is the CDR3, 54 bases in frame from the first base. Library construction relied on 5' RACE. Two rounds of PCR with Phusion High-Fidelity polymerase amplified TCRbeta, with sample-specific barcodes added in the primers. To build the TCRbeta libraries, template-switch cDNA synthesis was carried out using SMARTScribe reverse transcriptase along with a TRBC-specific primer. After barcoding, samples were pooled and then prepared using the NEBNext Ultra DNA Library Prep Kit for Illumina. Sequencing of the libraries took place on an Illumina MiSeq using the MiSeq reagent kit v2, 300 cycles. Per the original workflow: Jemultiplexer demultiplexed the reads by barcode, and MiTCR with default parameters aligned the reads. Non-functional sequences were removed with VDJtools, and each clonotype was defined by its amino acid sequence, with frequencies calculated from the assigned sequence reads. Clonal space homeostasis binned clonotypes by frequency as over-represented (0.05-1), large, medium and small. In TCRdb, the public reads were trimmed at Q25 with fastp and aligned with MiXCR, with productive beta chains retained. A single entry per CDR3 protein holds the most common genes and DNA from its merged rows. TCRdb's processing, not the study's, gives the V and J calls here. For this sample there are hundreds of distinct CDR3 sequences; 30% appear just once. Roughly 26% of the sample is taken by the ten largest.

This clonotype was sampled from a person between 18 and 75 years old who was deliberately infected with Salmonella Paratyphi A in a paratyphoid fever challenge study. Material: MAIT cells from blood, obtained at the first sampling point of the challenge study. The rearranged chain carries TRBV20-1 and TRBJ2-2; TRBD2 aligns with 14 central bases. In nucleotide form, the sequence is TGCAGTGCTAGAGGGGGACTAGCGGGGGCCCATAACACCGGGGAGCTGTTTTTT. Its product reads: CSARGGLAGAHNTGELFF.